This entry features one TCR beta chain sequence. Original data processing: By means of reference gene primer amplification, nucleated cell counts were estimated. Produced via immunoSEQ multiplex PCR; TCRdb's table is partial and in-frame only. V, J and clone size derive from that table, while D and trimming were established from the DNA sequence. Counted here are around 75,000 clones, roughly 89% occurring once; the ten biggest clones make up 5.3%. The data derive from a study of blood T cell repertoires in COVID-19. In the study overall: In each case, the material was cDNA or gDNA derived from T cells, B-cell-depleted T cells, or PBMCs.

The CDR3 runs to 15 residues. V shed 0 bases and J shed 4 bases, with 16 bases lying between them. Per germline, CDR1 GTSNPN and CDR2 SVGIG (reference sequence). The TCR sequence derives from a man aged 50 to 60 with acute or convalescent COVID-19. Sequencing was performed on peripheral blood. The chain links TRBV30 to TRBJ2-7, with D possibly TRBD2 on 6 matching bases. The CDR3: CAWSVAVGLAYEQYF. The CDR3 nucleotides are TGTGCCTGGAGTGTAGCGGTGGGGCTAGCGTACGAGCAGTACTTC.